This passage covers 29 T cell receptor beta chains from one sample sequenced in a study of Graves' ophthalmopathy and Graves' hyperthyroidism (dated by TCRdb to the late 2010s). Instrument on record: Illumina HiSeq 2000. TCR beta CDR3 regions were amplified from RNA transcripts for repertoire sequencing. The first round was an RT-PCR using HTBI primers with the Qiagen OneStep RT-PCR kit, and this first round was followed by a second-round multiplex PCR, then size selection and purification. TCRdb redid the processing of the public reads, applying fastp at Q25 and MiXCR, and retained in-frame beta chains. Rows matching on CDR3 protein sequence are summarized as one entry with the most common DNA and genes. This sample lists about 230,000 distinct CDR3 sequences; around 45% were detected once. The ten largest account for 40% to 55% of the sample. The sample comprised peripheral blood. The receptor set was obtained from an adult man with Graves' ophthalmopathy.

This rearrangement joins TRBV19 to TRBJ2-6, with 8 bases identical to TRBD1. Germline trimming cut 5 bases from V and 1 base from J; bases unmatched to any gene: 7. The CDR3 consists of 17 residues. Germline V CDR1 and CDR2: LNHDA, SQIVND (reference sequence). CDR3 sequence reads: CASSFTGTGSGANVLTF. The CDR3 DNA reads TGTGCCAGTAGTTTTACCGGGACAGGTTCTGGGGCCAACGTCCTGACTTTC.

The rearrangement links TRBV18 to TRBJ2-7; D call uncertain. Germline CDR1 is KGHSH and CDR2 is LQKENI. V was shortened by 0 bases and J by 2 bases, with 8 bases between the two germline ends. The CDR3 runs 14 residues. The chain's CDR3 is CASSPPAGAYEQYF. The CDR3 bases are TGTGCCAGCTCACCACCAGCAGGTGCCTACGAGCAGTACTTC.

This clonotype has only one observation. The genes are TRBV7-2 and TRBJ2-7, with D uncertain. Germline V gives CDR1 SGHTA, CDR2 FQGNSA. The CDR3 totals 13 residues. The V end was cut by 3 bases, the J end by 5 bases, with 11 bases between. CDR3 region: CASSFDSSHEQYF. The CDR3 region has the DNA TGTGCCAGCAGCTTCGACTCTTCCCACGAGCAGTACTTC.

The table lists this clonotype with a few counts. The chain recombines TRBV9 with TRBJ2-5, with D possibly TRBD2 on 5 matching bases. Trimming cost V 1 base and J 1 base, with 8 bases left between them. The CDR3 length is 14 residues. From germline, CDR1 is SGDLS and CDR2 YYNGEE. CDR3 nucleotide sequence: TGTGCCAGCAGCGTAACAAGCGGCCAAGAGACCCAGTACTTC. This codes for CASSVTSGQETQYF.

This clonotype was seen many times. The genes are TRBV20-1 and TRBJ1-2, with unresolved D. The CDR3 loop spans 9 amino acids. The germline gives CDR1 DFQATT, CDR2 SNEGSKA (reference sequence). Between the trimmed V and J ends, which lost 6 bases and 8 bases, there was a span of 7 bases. The CDR3 is CSAPRGYTF. As DNA, the CDR3 is TGCAGTGCCCCTCGCGGCTACACCTTC.

This chain joins TRBV4-1 and TRBJ2-7; D tentatively fits TRBD1 or TRBD2 (5 bases each). V gave up 4 bases and J gave up 3 bases, with 16 bases separating them. From germline, CDR1 is MGHRA and CDR2 YSYEKL. The CDR3 runs to 15 residues. This chain's CDR3 is CASSPGPSIGYEQYF. The CDR3, as DNA: TGCGCCAGCAGCCCGGGACCTTCGATTGGCTACGAGCAGTACTTC.

The chain couples TRBV7-9 to TRBJ2-2; 13 bases line up with TRBD2. Trimming cost V 1 base and J 1 base; bases outside gene matches: 15. From germline, CDR1 is SEHNR and CDR2 FQNEAQ (reference sequence). The CDR3 contains 22 residues. CDR3 protein: CASSLDLGLAGSFSENTGELFF. DNA of the CDR3: TGTGCCAGCAGCTTAGATTTGGGACTAGCGGGATCTTTCAGCGAGAACACCGGGGAGCTGTTTTTT.

This clonotype was seen more than once but under ten times. The gene calls are TRBV7-2 and TRBJ2-5, with D unresolved. This CDR3 has 12 residues. Germline V gives CDR1 SGHTA, CDR2 FQGNSA. Trimming cost V 4 bases and J 6 bases, with 9 bases left between them. The CDR3 protein is CASSSERQTQYF. In DNA form, the CDR3 reads TGTGCCAGCAGCTCAGAGAGACAGACCCAGTACTTC.

The CDR3 loop reads CASSPSQEPKETQYF. In DNA form, the CDR3 reads TGTGCCAGCTCACCCTCACAGGAACCCAAAGAGACCCAGTACTTC. The chain has TRBV18 and TRBJ2-5; TRBD1 might be the D (5 bases). Germline CDR1 KGHSH, CDR2 LQKENI. The CDR3 covers 15 residues. Between the trimmed V and J ends, which lost 3 bases and 3 bases, there was a span of 14 bases.

This chain joins TRBV2 and TRBJ2-5; TRBD2 is a possible D gene (5 bases). The ends were cut back, 2 bases at V and 9 bases at J, with 22 bases in the middle. CDR3 length: 16 amino acids. Per germline, CDR1 SNHLY and CDR2 FYNNEI. CDR3 coding DNA: TGTGCCAGCAGTGAACAGAGGGTGACAATAGGAAGGCCCCAGTACTTC. This codes for CASSEQRVTIGRPQYF.

This clonotype was seen ten or more times. The chain uses TRBV20-1 and TRBJ1-2; 9 positions agree with TRBD1. J gave up 3 bases and V 3 bases, and 5 bases lay outside the gene matches. Germline V gene lookup returns CDR1 DFQATT and CDR2 SNEGSKA (reference sequence). The CDR3 runs 14 residues. The DNA of the CDR3 is TGCAGTGCTAGGGGACAGGGAATTCACTATGGCTACACCTTC. This translates into CSARGQGIHYGYTF.

This clonotype has a handful of counts. The chain is built from TRBV14 and TRBJ2-7, with D perhaps matching TRBD2 (6 bases). Germline V CDR1 and CDR2: SGHDN, FVKESK. V was cut by 5 bases and J by 6 bases, with 8 bases left in between. CDR3 size: 11 residues. CDR3 sequence reads: CASSGGTEQYF. The CDR3 nucleotides read TGTGCCAGCAGCGGAGGGACCGAGCAGTACTTC.

This clonotype came up a few times. The V and J genes are TRBV12-3 or TRBV12-4 and TRBJ2-7; no firm D call. CDR3 length: 15 amino acids. Trimming shortened V by 0 bases and J by 2 bases, and 11 bases separated the two germline ends. The CDR3 region is CASSLAAPNPYEQYF. CDR3 nucleotides: TGTGCCAGCAGTTTAGCAGCACCAAACCCCTACGAGCAGTACTTC.

The chain carries TRBV6-6 and TRBJ1-3; 8 bases map to TRBD1. The V segment lost 0 bases and the J segment 0 bases; nucleotides outside the gene matches: 4. Germline assignment: CDR1 MNHNY and CDR2 SVGAGI (reference sequence). The CDR3 loop spans 17 amino acids. The CDR3 here is CASSYSRQGASGNTIYF. The CDR3 bases are TGTGCCAGCAGTTACTCGCGCCAGGGGGCCTCTGGAAACACCATATATTTT.

The chain's CDR3 is CASSLGYRETQYF. CDR3 in DNA: TGTGCCAGCAGCTTGGGTTACCGGGAGACCCAGTACTTC. This chain links TRBV7-9 with TRBJ2-5; the D is unclear. CDR1 is SEHNR, CDR2 FQNEAQ, per germline (reference sequence). The CDR3 has 13 residues. Trimming cost V 3 bases and J 5 bases, with 10 bases left between them.

This clonotype was observed a few times. This chain connects TRBV9 to TRBJ1-6; D remains unclear. Trimming took 3 bases from V and 7 from J, leaving 11 bases between them. Germline V gene data show CDR1 as SGDLS and CDR2 as YYNGEE. This CDR3 is 14 amino acids long. The CDR3 here is CASSDPDPNSPLHF. The CDR3 bases are TGTGCCAGCAGCGACCCAGACCCAAATTCACCCCTCCACTTT.

The genes are TRBV7-3 and TRBJ2-7; 13 nucleotides line up with TRBD2. This CDR3 region has 17 residues. Trimming removed 2 bases from V and 1 base from J; junction bases left unmatched: 5. Germline CDR1 SGHTA, CDR2 FQGTGA. CDR3 bases: TGTGCCAGCAGCTTACGGGGACTAGCGGGACTATCCTACGAGCAGTACTTC. It yields the protein CASSLRGLAGLSYEQYF.

The genes are TRBV20-1 and TRBJ1-1, with a tentative D call TRBD1 (6 bases). The ends were cut back, 5 bases at V and 0 bases at J, with 13 bases in the middle. The CDR3 has 14 amino acids. The germline gives CDR1 DFQATT, CDR2 SNEGSKA (reference sequence). The DNA of the CDR3 is TGCAGTGCTGGATTCCAGGGGATGAACACTGAAGCTTTCTTT. Its translation: CSAGFQGMNTEAFF.

This clonotype was seen more than once but under ten times. The rearrangement links TRBV2 to TRBJ1-5; D is unresolved. Trimming took off 6 bases at V and 0 bases at J, with 12 bases between the two ends. Germline values: CDR1 SNHLY, CDR2 FYNNEI. This CDR3 spans 15 amino acids. The CDR3 loop reads CASSHAVHSNQPQHF. In DNA form, the CDR3 reads TGTGCCAGCAGCCATGCAGTGCATAGCAATCAGCCCCAGCATTTT.

The rearrangement uses TRBV20-1 and TRBJ1-1; D is possibly TRBD1 (6 bases). Trimming pared 0 bases from V and 6 bases from J, leaving 17 bases between. CDR1 is DFQATT, CDR2 SNEGSKA, per germline (reference sequence). The CDR3 is made up of 15 amino acids. This CDR3 reads CSAREGNRVRAEAFF. The CDR3 DNA reads TGCAGTGCTAGAGAGGGGAACAGGGTCAGGGCTGAAGCTTTCTTT.

The rearrangement uses TRBV10-3 and TRBJ1-1, with D unclear. Germline V gene data show CDR1 as ENHRY and CDR2 as SYGVKD. The CDR3 sequence is 12 residues long. Trimming stripped 5 bases from V and 2 bases from J, with 6 bases between. The CDR3 DNA reads as TGTGCCATCAGTTTAGGAAACACTGAAGCTTTCTTT. Translating it yields CAISLGNTEAFF.

This clonotype was counted ten times or more. The rearrangement joins TRBV2 to TRBJ2-5, with 7 bases matching TRBD2. V shed 4 bases and J 4 bases; nucleotides not matched to a gene: 15. This CDR3 is 17 amino acids long. Germline V gene lookup returns CDR1 SNHLY and CDR2 FYNNEI. The CDR3, as DNA: TGTGCCAGCAGTGGGAGACTAGCCGGCTCCTCAAGAGAGACCCAGTACTTC. Translation gives CASSGRLAGSSRETQYF.

This chain links TRBV10-3 with TRBJ2-5, with D possibly being TRBD1 (6 bases). CDR1 and CDR2 (germline): ENHRY, SYGVKD. This CDR3 has 14 residues. V lost 6 bases and J 2 bases, leaving 13 bases between the germline ends. The CDR3 reads CAIRQGGVQETQYF. The CDR3 DNA follows: TGTGCCATCAGACAGGGTGGAGTGCAAGAGACCCAGTACTTC.

This clonotype was found a few times. The chain couples TRBV7-3 to TRBJ1-2, with D perhaps matching TRBD1 (6 bases). Trimming pared 5 bases from V and 4 bases from J, leaving 14 bases between. The CDR3 sequence is 14 residues long. In germline, CDR1 is SGHTA, CDR2 FQGTGA. In DNA, the CDR3 is TGTGCCAGCAGCCTGTACAGGGAGGGCTATGGCTACACCTTC. Its translation: CASSLYREGYGYTF.

Concerning this clonotype: Possible read error: a much larger clone is one base away. CDR3 bases: TGTGCCATCAGTGACGGACGCGATCAGCCCCAGCATTTT. Protein product: CAISDGRDQPQHF. The V and J genes are TRBV10-3 and TRBJ1-5; D ambiguous. CDR1 and CDR2 (germline): ENHRY, SYGVKD. Trimming left V 3 bases short and J 5 bases short, with 8 bases between. The CDR3 is 13 amino acids.

The chain recombines TRBV20-1 with TRBJ2-1; 8 bases line up with TRBD2. Germline CDR1 is DFQATT and CDR2 is SNEGSKA (reference sequence). The CDR3 runs to 13 residues. V trimming: 0 bases; J trimming: 7 bases; junction bases outside the gene matches: 2. DNA for the CDR3: TGCAGTGCTAGAGATCCTAGCGGGAATGAGCAGTTCTTC. Protein: CSARDPSGNEQFF.

This chain connects TRBV9 to TRBJ2-5, with TRBD1 as a possible D gene (7 bases). Trimming shortened V by 5 bases and J by 7 bases, and 39 bases separated the two germline ends. Germline V gene lookup returns CDR1 SGDLS and CDR2 YYNGEE. CDR3 length: 21 amino acids. Here the CDR3 reads CASSAGPTDRATGAPHGTQYF. CDR3 bases: TGTGCCAGCAGTGCGGGCCCTACAGACAGGGCGACGGGAGCACCACACGGGACCCAGTACTTC.

The chain recombines TRBV12-3 or TRBV12-4 with TRBJ2-2; D could derive from TRBD1 or TRBD2 (6 bases each). V dropped 0 bases and J dropped 6 bases, with 17 bases sitting between them. The CDR3 loop spans 17 amino acids. CDR3 sequence reads: CASSLARGLNSAGELFF. CDR3 in DNA: TGTGCCAGCAGTTTAGCCCGGGGGCTCAATTCCGCCGGGGAGCTGTTTTTT.

This clonotype has only a few counts. The CDR3 sequence: CSALAANSNQPQHF. The DNA of the CDR3 is TGCAGTGCGTTGGCAGCTAATAGCAATCAGCCCCAGCATTTT. The chain employs TRBV20-1 and TRBJ1-5; no clear D. This CDR3 is built from 14 residues. V gave up 6 bases and J gave up 0 bases, with 12 bases separating them. In germline, CDR1 is DFQATT, CDR2 SNEGSKA (reference sequence).